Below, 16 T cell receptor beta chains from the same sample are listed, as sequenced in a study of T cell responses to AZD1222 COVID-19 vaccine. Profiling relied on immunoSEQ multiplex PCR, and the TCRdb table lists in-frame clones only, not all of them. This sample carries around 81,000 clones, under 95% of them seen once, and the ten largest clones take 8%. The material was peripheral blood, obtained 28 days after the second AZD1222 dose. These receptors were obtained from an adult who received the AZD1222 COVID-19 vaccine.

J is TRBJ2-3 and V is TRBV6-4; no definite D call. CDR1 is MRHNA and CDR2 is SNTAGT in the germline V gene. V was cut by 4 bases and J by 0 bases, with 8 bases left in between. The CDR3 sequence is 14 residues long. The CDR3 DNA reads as TGTGCCAGCAGTGTGGAAATTAGCACAGATACGCAGTATTTT. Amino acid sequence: CASSVEISTDTQYF.

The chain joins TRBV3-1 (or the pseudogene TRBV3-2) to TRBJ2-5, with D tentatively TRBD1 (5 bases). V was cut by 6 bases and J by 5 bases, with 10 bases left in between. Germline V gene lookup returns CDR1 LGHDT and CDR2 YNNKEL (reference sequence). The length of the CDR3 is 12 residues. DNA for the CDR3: TGTGCCAGCAGAGGGGAATCGGAGACCCAGTACTTC. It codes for CASRGESETQYF.

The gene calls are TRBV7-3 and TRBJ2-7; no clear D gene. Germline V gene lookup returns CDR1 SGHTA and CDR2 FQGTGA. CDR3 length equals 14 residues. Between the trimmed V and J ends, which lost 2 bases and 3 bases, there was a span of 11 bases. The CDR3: CASSLELNHYEQYF. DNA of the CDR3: TGTGCCAGCAGCTTAGAGCTGAACCACTACGAGCAGTACTTC.

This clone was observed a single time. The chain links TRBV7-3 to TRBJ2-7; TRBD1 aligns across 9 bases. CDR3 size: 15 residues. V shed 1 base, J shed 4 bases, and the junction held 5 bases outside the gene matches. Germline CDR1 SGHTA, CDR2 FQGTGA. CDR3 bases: TGTGCCAGCAGCTTAAACCCCGGACAGGGGTACGAGCAGTACTTC. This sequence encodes CASSLNPGQGYEQYF.

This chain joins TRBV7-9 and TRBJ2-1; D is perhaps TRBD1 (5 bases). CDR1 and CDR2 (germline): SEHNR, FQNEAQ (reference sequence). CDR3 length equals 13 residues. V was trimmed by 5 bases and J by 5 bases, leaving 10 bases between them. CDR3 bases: TGTGCCAGCAGCCCGACAGCGAACAATGAGCAGTTCTTC. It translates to CASSPTANNEQFF.

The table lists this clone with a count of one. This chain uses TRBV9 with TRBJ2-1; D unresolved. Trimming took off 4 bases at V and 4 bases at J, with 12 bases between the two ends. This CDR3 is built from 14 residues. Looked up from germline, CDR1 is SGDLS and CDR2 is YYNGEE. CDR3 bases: TGTGCCAGCAGCCCCCGGACCCGGTACAATGAGCAGTTCTTC. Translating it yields CASSPRTRYNEQFF.

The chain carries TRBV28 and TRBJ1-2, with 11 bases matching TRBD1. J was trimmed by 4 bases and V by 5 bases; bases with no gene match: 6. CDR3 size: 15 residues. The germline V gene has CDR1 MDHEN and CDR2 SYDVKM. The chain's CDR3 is CASSAGQGAGYGYTF. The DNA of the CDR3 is TGTGCCAGCAGTGCCGGACAGGGGGCTGGCTATGGCTACACCTTC.

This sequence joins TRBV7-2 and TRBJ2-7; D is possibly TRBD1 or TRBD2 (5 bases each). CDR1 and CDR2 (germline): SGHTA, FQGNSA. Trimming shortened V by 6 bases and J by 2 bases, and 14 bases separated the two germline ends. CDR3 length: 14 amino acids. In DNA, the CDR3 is TGTGCCAGCAGGGATTCCTTGGGACCCTACGAGCAGTACTTC. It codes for CASRDSLGPYEQYF. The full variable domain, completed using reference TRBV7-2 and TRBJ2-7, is GAGVSQSPSNKVTEKGKDVELRCDPISGHTALYWYRQSLGQGLEFLIYFQGNSAPDKSGLPSDRFSAERTGGSVSTLTIQRTQQEDSAVYLCASRDSLGPYEQYFGPGTRLTVT.

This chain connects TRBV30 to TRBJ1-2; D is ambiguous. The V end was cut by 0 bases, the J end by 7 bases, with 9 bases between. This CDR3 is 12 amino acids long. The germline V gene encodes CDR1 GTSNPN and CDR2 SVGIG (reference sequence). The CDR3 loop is CAWSVAAIGYTF. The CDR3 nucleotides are TGTGCCTGGAGTGTAGCGGCTATTGGCTACACCTTC.

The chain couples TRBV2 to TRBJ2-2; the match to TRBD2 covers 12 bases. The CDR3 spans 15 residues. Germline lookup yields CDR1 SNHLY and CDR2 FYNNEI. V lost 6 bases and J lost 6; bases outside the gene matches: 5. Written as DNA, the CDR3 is TGTGCCAGCAGGCAGACTAGCGGGAGTCCCGGGGAGCTGTTTTTT. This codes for CASRQTSGSPGELFF.

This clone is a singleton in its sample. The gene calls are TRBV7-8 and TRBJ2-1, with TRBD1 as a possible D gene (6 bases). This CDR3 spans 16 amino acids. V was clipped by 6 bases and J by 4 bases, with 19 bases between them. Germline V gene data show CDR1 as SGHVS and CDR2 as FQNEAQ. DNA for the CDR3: TGTGCCAGCAGACCAGGCAGGGGTGGGCGATACAATGAGCAGTTCTTC. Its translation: CASRPGRGGRYNEQFF.

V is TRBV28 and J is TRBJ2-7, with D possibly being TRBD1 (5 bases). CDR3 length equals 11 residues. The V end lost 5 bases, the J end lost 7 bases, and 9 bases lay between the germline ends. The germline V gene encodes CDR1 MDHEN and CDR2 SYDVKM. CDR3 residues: CASSERGEQYF. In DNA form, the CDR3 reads TGTGCCAGCAGTGAAAGGGGTGAGCAGTACTTC.

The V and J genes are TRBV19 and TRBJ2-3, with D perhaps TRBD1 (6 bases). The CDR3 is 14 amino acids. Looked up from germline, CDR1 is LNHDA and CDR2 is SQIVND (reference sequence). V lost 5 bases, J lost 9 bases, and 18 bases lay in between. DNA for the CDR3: TGTGCCAGTAGTCCTGGGCAGACAGGTTGGACGCAGTATTTT. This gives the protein CASSPGQTGWTQYF.

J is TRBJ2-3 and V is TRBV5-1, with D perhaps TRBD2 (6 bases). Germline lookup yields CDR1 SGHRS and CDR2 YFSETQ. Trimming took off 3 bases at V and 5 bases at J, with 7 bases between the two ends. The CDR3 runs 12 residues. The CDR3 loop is CASSSGLDTQYF. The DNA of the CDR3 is TGCGCCAGCAGCTCGGGACTAGATACGCAGTATTTT.

CDR3 bases: TGTGCCAGCAGCAACCGGGAATTCTATACGCAGTATTTT. It is translated as CASSNREFYTQYF. The chain links TRBV7-2 to TRBJ2-3; D possibly corresponds to TRBD2 (5 bases). This CDR3 comprises 13 residues. The V end was cut by 5 bases, the J end by 7 bases, with 13 bases between. Germline V gene data show CDR1 as SGHTA and CDR2 as FQGNSA.

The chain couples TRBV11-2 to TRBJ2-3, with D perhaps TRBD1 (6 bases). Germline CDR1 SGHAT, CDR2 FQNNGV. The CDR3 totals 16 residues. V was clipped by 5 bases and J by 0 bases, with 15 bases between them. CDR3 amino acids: CASSQGQVFSTDTQYF. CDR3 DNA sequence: TGTGCCAGCAGCCAGGGACAAGTCTTTAGCACAGATACGCAGTATTTT.